A selection of T cell receptor beta chains follows, all from one sample in a study of shared T cell receptors in the human thymus. Method: immunoSEQ multiplex PCR; TCRdb's copy keeps in-frame clones and lacks some. The sample lists about 730,000 clones, approximately 85% occurring once. The sample also formed part of further work on human thymus T cells.

Sequenced sample: thymocytes. These receptors came from a girl in the first two years of life with a congenital heart defect. The CDR3 runs from the conserved cysteine through the conserved F or W. Each record gives: J gene, V gene, CDR3 protein.

TRBJ1-1 | TRBV4-3 | CASSQGDGITEAFF
TRBJ2-2 | TRBV14 | CASSLGTANTGELFF
TRBJ1-1 | TRBV10-3 | CAISEGRTRGEAFF
TRBJ2-5 | TRBV5-6 | CASSFTGEETQYF
TRBJ1-4 | TRBV7-6 | CASSFRVNEKLFF
TRBJ1-5 | TRBV19 | CATRGRGTYQPQHF
TRBJ1-1 | TRBV6-6 | CASSTPNGREAFF
TRBJ2-3 | TRBV19 | CASSISLRSTDTQYF
TRBJ1-5 | TRBV19 | CASSRDRAIYWPQHF
TRBJ2-2 | TRBV19 | CASSIVETGAAGELFF
TRBJ1-6 | TRBV9 | CASSFHTQFNSPLHF
TRBJ2-3 | TRBV4-3 | CASSQETSGNTDTQYF
TRBJ1-2 | TRBV5-1 | CASSFRGQIHGYTF
TRBJ2-3 | TRBV7-8 | CASSPNPGDSDTDTQYF
TRBJ2-7 | TRBV28 | CASLRQGRHEQYF
TRBJ2-5 | TRBV7-2 | CASSLAAGKGGETQYF